The T cell receptor beta chain under discussion was sequenced for a study of blood T cells in healthy people across ages. Study-wide results and limits: Estimated diversity, derived from one million T cells, was regarded as an underestimate.

As concerns this clonotype: The antigen is undetermined.

Sample-barcoded 5' priming and a J-beta primer mix drove a second PCR of about 7 to 11 cycles. Unique molecular identifiers of 12 random nucleotides labeled each cDNA. TCRdb called the 5' RACE reads again in MiXCR, with one record for every CDR3 protein. The sample has about 1.7 million distinct CDR3 sequences; 25% to 30% are singletons. The germline CDR1 and CDR2 sequences are MNHEY and SVGEGT. Between the trimmed V and J ends, which lost 7 bases and 6 bases, there was a span of 9 bases. The CDR3 is 12 residues long. Samples each yielded at least 5.5 micrograms of total RNA. Sequenced material: blood. The chain employs TRBV6-2 or TRBV6-3 and TRBJ1-4; D not certain. The TCR was taken from a woman aged 30 to 39 in good health. The CDR3 DNA reads TGTGCCAGCAACGACTTCGATGAAAAACTGTTTTTT. This sequence encodes CASNDFDEKLFF.